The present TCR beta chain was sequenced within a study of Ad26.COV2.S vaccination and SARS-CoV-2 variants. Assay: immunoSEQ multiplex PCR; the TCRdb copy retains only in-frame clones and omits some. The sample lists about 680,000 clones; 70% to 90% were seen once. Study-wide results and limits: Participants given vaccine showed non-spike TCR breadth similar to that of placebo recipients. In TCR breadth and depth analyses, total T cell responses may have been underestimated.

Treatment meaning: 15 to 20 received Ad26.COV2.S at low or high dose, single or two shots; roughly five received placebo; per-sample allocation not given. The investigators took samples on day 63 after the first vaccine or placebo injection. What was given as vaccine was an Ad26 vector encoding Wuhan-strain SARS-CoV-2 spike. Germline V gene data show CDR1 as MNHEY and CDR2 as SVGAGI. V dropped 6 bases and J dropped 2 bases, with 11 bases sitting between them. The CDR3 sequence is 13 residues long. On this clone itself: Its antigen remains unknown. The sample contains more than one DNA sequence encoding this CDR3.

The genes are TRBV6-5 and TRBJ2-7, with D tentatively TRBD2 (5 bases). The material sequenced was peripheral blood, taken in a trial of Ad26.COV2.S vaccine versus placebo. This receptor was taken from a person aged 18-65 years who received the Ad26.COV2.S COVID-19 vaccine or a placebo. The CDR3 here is CASSPGSTYEQYF. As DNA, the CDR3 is TGTGCCAGCAGCCCGGGGTCGACCTACGAGCAGTACTTC.